These 31 T cell receptor beta chains were sequenced from one sample in a study of blood T cell repertoires in COVID-19 (dated by TCRdb to the early 2020s). Libraries were made using the immunoSEQ multiplex PCR assay. TCRdb retrieved this table from immuneACCESS and kept in-frame rearrangements only. Not all clones are present; in checked studies, unresolved V genes account for under half, and no reason is known for the remainder. The sample contains approximately 210,000 clones, about 90% of them found a single time. The ten largest account for under 2% of the sample. Sample: peripheral blood. The receptors here all came from a man aged 35 to 55 with active or convalescent COVID-19.

The chain carries TRBV28 and TRBJ1-5; 7 bases align to TRBD1. The V gene's germline CDR1 is MDHEN and CDR2 SYDVKM. CDR3 length equals 16 residues. The J segment lost 7 bases and the V segment lost 3 bases, leaving 12 bases of the junction unmatched. In DNA, the CDR3 is TGTGCCAGCAGTTTCGGGACAGATCAGTCACGGCAGCCCCAGCATTTT. Protein sequence: CASSFGTDQSRQPQHF.

The genes are TRBV7-9 and TRBJ2-1; 7 nucleotides agree with TRBD1. V gave up 1 base and J gave up 3 bases; unmatched junction bases: 9. The CDR3 spans 17 residues. The germline V gene encodes CDR1 SEHNR and CDR2 FQNEAQ (reference sequence). The CDR3 sequence: CASSLGGTDGIYNEQFF. The CDR3 DNA is TGTGCCAGCAGCTTAGGAGGGACAGATGGAATCTACAATGAGCAGTTCTTC. The complete variable domain, with remaining parts taken from reference TRBV7-9 and TRBJ2-1, reads DTGVSQNPRHKITKRGQNVTFRCDPISEHNRLYWYRQTLGQGPEFLTYFQNEAQLEKSRLLSDRFSAERPKGSFSTLEIQRTEQGDSAMYLCASSLGGTDGIYNEQFFGPGTRLTVL.

V usage is TRBV4-1 and J usage is TRBJ1-4, with TRBD1 identical over 7 bases. This CDR3 contains 11 residues. J lost 13 bases, V lost 4 bases, and 3 bases had no gene match. The germline gives CDR1 MGHRA, CDR2 YSYEKL. CDR3 sequence (DNA): TGCGCCAGCAGCCCCGGACAGGTACTGTTTTTT. The encoded protein is CASSPGQVLFF.

The genes are TRBV7-9 and TRBJ1-3; D is undetermined. V was cut by 4 bases and J by 0 bases, with 13 bases left in between. This CDR3 has 16 amino acids. Germline V gene sequence: CDR1 SEHNR, CDR2 FQNEAQ (reference sequence). This chain's CDR3 is CASSSSAGPSGNTIYF. The CDR3 DNA reads TGTGCCAGCAGCTCCTCTGCAGGCCCCTCTGGAAACACCATATATTTT.

This clone was observed a few times. J is TRBJ2-1 and V is TRBV6-5; 9 bases match TRBD1. Germline lookup yields CDR1 MNHEY and CDR2 SVGAGI. The CDR3 consists of 15 residues. V was clipped by 6 bases and J by 7 bases; unmatched bases: 10. The CDR3 nucleotides read TGTGCCAGCAGAGACAACAGGGGGCGTTTTAATGAGCAGTTCTTC. It translates to CASRDNRGRFNEQFF.

The chain links TRBV5-4 to TRBJ1-1; TRBD1 matches at 7 bases. The V segment lost 3 bases and the J segment 1 base; nucleotides outside the gene matches: 3. The V gene's germline CDR1 is SGHNT and CDR2 YYREEE (reference sequence). The CDR3 extends over 14 amino acids. Here the CDR3 reads CASSSWTGNTEAFF. The DNA for the CDR3 is TGTGCCAGCAGCTCCTGGACAGGGAACACTGAAGCTTTCTTT.

This clone was counted once. The rearrangement joins TRBV3-1 (or the pseudogene TRBV3-2) to TRBJ2-3; tentative D call: TRBD2 (5 bases). This CDR3 is built from 14 residues. Germline CDR1 and CDR2: LGHDT and YNNKEL (reference sequence). Trimming left V 0 bases short and J 3 bases short, with 7 bases between. The CDR3 DNA is TGTGCCAGCAGCCAAGAACTAGGGACAGATACGCAGTATTTT. Translating it yields CASSQELGTDTQYF.

This clone occurred a few times. J is TRBJ1-3 and V is TRBV6-5; no definite D call. The CDR3 contains 13 residues. Trimming shortened V by 6 bases and J by 0 bases, and 6 bases separated the two germline ends. Germline CDR1 reads MNHEY; CDR2 reads SVGAGI. The DNA of the CDR3 is TGTGCCAGCAGAGAGTACTCTGGAAACACCATATATTTT. As protein: CASREYSGNTIYF.

The genes are TRBV5-6 and TRBJ2-5, with D perhaps matching TRBD2 (6 bases). Deletions cut 5 bases from V and 3 bases from J, with 11 bases between. The CDR3 spans 13 residues. Looked up from germline, CDR1 is SGHDT and CDR2 is YYEEEE. In DNA, the CDR3 is TGTGCCAGCAGTCTGACTAGAGAAGAGACCCAGTACTTC. This encodes CASSLTREETQYF.

The chain links TRBV28 to TRBJ1-2, with 10 bases lining up with TRBD1. After removal of 6 bases from V and 5 bases from J, the junction contained 6 bases not matched to a gene. The CDR3 is 14 residues long. CDR1 MDHEN and CDR2 SYDVKM come from the germline V gene. The CDR3 region is CASRSDRGAYGYTF. CDR3 in DNA: TGTGCCAGCAGATCGGACAGGGGGGCGTATGGCTACACCTTC.

V is TRBV2 and J is TRBJ2-1; D is ambiguous. Germline lookup yields CDR1 SNHLY and CDR2 FYNNEI. There are 15 residues in the CDR3. V lost 5 bases to trimming and J lost 0 bases, with 11 bases between them. CDR3 sequence: CASSYGFTSYNEQFF. The CDR3 region has the DNA TGTGCCAGCAGTTACGGGTTTACCTCCTACAATGAGCAGTTCTTC.

The chain uses TRBV9 and TRBJ2-7; D is uncertain. The CDR3 length is 14 residues. The germline CDR1 and CDR2 sequences are SGDLS and YYNGEE. The ends were cut back, 0 bases at V and 1 base at J, with 8 bases in the middle. The CDR3, as DNA: TGTGCCAGCAGCGTAGGGGCCGATTCCTACGAGCAGTACTTC. Protein product: CASSVGADSYEQYF.

The rearrangement links TRBV27 to TRBJ2-7, with D perhaps matching TRBD1 (5 bases). Per germline, CDR1 MNHEY and CDR2 SMNVEV (reference sequence). The CDR3 runs to 15 residues. V lost 3 bases to trimming and J lost 2 bases, with 14 bases between them. For the CDR3, the DNA is TGTGCCAGCAGTTTCAATTCAGGGTTAACCTACGAGCAGTACTTC. Its protein is CASSFNSGLTYEQYF.

This clone has more than one count but fewer than ten. V usage is TRBV21-1 and J usage is TRBJ1-4; no DNA check was done on the table's D call, TRBD1. TRBV21-1 is a pseudogene. This CDR3 has 16 residues. The CDR3 nucleotides are TGTGCCAGCAGCAAACGGGACACTGCAACTAATGAAAAACTGTTTTTT. Translating gives CASSKRDTATNEKLFF.

V is TRBV10-1 and J is TRBJ2-1, with 9 bases matching TRBD1. Germline CDR1 WNHNN, CDR2 SYGVQD (reference sequence). The CDR3 length is 14 residues. Losses at the gene ends were 2 bases for V and 4 bases for J; bases not matched to a gene: 0. Written as DNA, the CDR3 is TGCGCCAGCAGTGAGGGGACAGGGTACAATGAGCAGTTCTTC. This encodes CASSEGTGYNEQFF.

The chain is built from TRBV19 and TRBJ2-1, with 8 bases lining up with TRBD2. J lost 7 bases, V lost 3 bases, and 5 bases had no gene match. There are 14 residues in the CDR3. Per the germline V gene, CDR1 is LNHDA and CDR2 is SQIVND (reference sequence). CDR3 amino acids: CASSIGAGDNEQFF. The CDR3 region has the DNA TGTGCCAGTAGTATTGGAGCGGGGGATAATGAGCAGTTCTTC. Together with reference TRBV19 and TRBJ2-1, the CDR3 gives the full variable domain: DGGITQSPKYLFRKEGQNVTLSCEQNLNHDAMYWYRQDPGQGLRLIYYSQIVNDFQKGDIAEGYSVSREKKESFPLTVTSAQKNPTAFYLCASSIGAGDNEQFFGPGTRLTVL.

V usage is TRBV2 and J usage is TRBJ2-7; D may be TRBD1 (5 bases). V was cut by 5 bases and J by 8 bases, with 13 bases left in between. Per the germline V gene, CDR1 is SNHLY and CDR2 is FYNNEI. The CDR3 extends over 12 amino acids. The CDR3 DNA follows: TGTGCCAGCAGTTGGATCAGGGAAAAGCAGTACTTC. This codes for CASSWIREKQYF.

The J gene is TRBJ2-1, the V gene TRBV27; 11 bases line up with TRBD2. The CDR3 consists of 15 residues. Germline V lookup: CDR1 MNHEY, CDR2 SMNVEV (reference sequence). Trimming cost V 5 bases and J 4 bases; bases outside gene matches: 4. CDR3: CASSPGTSGYNEQFF. In DNA form, the CDR3 reads TGTGCCAGCAGTCCCGGGACTAGCGGATACAATGAGCAGTTCTTC.

The V and J genes are TRBV28 and TRBJ2-7; TRBD2 matches at 9 bases. The J segment lost 5 bases and the V segment lost 4 bases, leaving 9 bases of the junction unmatched. The CDR3 has 15 residues. In germline, CDR1 is MDHEN, CDR2 SYDVKM. The CDR3 DNA reads as TGTGCCAGCAGTTCTGGGGCGGGAGGGCTCAACGAGCAGTACTTC. It encodes CASSSGAGGLNEQYF.

The J gene is TRBJ1-1, the V gene TRBV4-1; D unclear. The CDR3 contains 12 residues. With 8 bases removed from V and 11 bases from J, the gap between germline ends came to 18 bases. Germline V gene sequence: CDR1 MGHRA, CDR2 YSYEKL. The CDR3 coding sequence is TGCGCCAGCGTCGACTCCGCGGAGGTGGCTTTCTTT. The encoded protein is CASVDSAEVAFF.

The CDR3 region is CASSLEQGWGNQPQHF. The DNA of the CDR3 is TGTGCCAGCAGCTTAGAGCAGGGGTGGGGCAATCAGCCCCAGCATTTT. The chain is built from TRBV7-9 and TRBJ1-5; tentatively, D is TRBD1 (6 bases). CDR3 length equals 16 residues. The V end was cut by 1 base, the J end by 2 bases, with 12 bases between. From germline, CDR1 is SEHNR and CDR2 FQNEAQ (reference sequence).

The chain is built from TRBV5-1 and TRBJ1-2; TRBD1 aligns across 8 bases. This CDR3 is built from 15 residues. Germline CDR1 is SGHRS and CDR2 is YFSETQ. V lost 4 bases and J lost 8; bases outside the gene matches: 13. DNA of the CDR3: TGCGCCAGCAGCACGGGACAGGCGCCTGAGAGAGGCTACACCTTC. Its protein is CASSTGQAPERGYTF.

The rearrangement joins TRBV15 to TRBJ1-5; tentatively, D is TRBD1 (6 bases). The germline V and J ends were trimmed by 3 bases and 3 bases, with 9 bases remaining between them. CDR3 length equals 14 residues. The V gene's germline CDR1 is LNHNV and CDR2 YYDKDF (reference sequence). CDR3 nucleotide sequence: TGTGCCACCAGCAGCTGGGACACCAATCAGCCCCAGCATTTT. Translation gives CATSSWDTNQPQHF.

The chain joins TRBV19 to TRBJ1-2, with TRBD1 identical over 8 bases. Germline V CDR1 and CDR2: LNHDA, SQIVND (reference sequence). The CDR3 runs to 14 residues. Losses at the gene ends were 5 bases for V and 6 bases for J; bases not matched to a gene: 8. The CDR3 nucleotides read TGTGCCAGTAGTGCCGGACAGGGCTCGAATGGCTACACCTTC. This gives the protein CASSAGQGSNGYTF. Based on the CDR3 plus reference TRBV19 and TRBJ1-2, the full variable domain is DGGITQSPKYLFRKEGQNVTLSCEQNLNHDAMYWYRQDPGQGLRLIYYSQIVNDFQKGDIAEGYSVSREKKESFPLTVTSAQKNPTAFYLCASSAGQGSNGYTFGSGTRLTVV.

This clone occurred a few times. V usage is TRBV9 and J usage is TRBJ2-3; TRBD2 might be the D (6 bases). Trimming took off 4 bases at V and 4 bases at J, with 16 bases between the two ends. The CDR3 has 15 residues. Germline CDR1 reads SGDLS; CDR2 reads YYNGEE. Here the CDR3 reads CASSPWDFDADTQYF. CDR3 nucleotides: TGTGCCAGCAGCCCCTGGGACTTCGACGCAGATACGCAGTATTTT.

This sequence joins TRBV7-2 and TRBJ2-7; D is ambiguous. V was cut by 2 bases and J by 3 bases, with 8 bases left in between. In germline, CDR1 is SGHTA, CDR2 FQGNSA. This CDR3 spans 13 amino acids. CDR3 region: CASSLTKHYEQYF. The DNA for the CDR3 is TGTGCCAGCAGCTTAACTAAGCACTACGAGCAGTACTTC.

The rearrangement uses TRBV4-1 and TRBJ2-7; 8 bases fit TRBD2. Unmatched junction bases numbered 8, after V lost 0 bases and J lost 4 bases. This CDR3 contains 16 residues. The germline V gene encodes CDR1 MGHRA and CDR2 YSYEKL. In nucleotides, the CDR3 is TGCGCCAGCAGCCAAGAAGGGAGCGGGAGTCGGTACGAGCAGTACTTC. It codes for CASSQEGSGSRYEQYF.

The rearrangement uses TRBV7-9 and TRBJ1-6; perhaps TRBD1 as D (5 bases). Deletions cut 10 bases from V and 7 bases from J, with 14 bases between. Germline CDR1 SEHNR, CDR2 FQNEAQ (reference sequence). The CDR3 runs 13 residues. Here the CDR3 DNA reads TGTGCCATAACCCCCGGGGGAAATTCACCCCTCCACTTT. This sequence encodes CAITPGGNSPLHF.

The genes are TRBV19 and TRBJ1-5; D gene uncertain. Trimming took 1 base from V and 7 from J, leaving 8 bases between them. Germline CDR1 is LNHDA and CDR2 is SQIVND (reference sequence). CDR3 size: 13 residues. The CDR3 coding sequence is TGTGCCAGTAGTATAGGCAGCGACCAGCCCCAGCATTTT. Translating gives CASSIGSDQPQHF. The entire variable domain, with the rest obtained from reference TRBV19 and TRBJ1-5, is as follows: DGGITQSPKYLFRKEGQNVTLSCEQNLNHDAMYWYRQDPGQGLRLIYYSQIVNDFQKGDIAEGYSVSREKKESFPLTVTSAQKNPTAFYLCASSIGSDQPQHFGDGTRLSIL.

The chain recombines TRBV28 with TRBJ1-2; D call uncertain. Trimming removed 4 bases at V and 5 bases at J, with 14 bases between. CDR1 is MDHEN, CDR2 SYDVKM, per germline. This CDR3 is 14 amino acids long. CDR3 nucleotides: TGTGCCAGCAGTTCCGGAGGAGAGAATTATGGCTACACCTTC. Its protein product is CASSSGGENYGYTF.

The chain has TRBV2 and TRBJ1-1; D is unresolved. The germline V and J ends were trimmed by 7 bases and 0 bases, with 15 bases remaining between them. CDR1 is SNHLY, CDR2 FYNNEI, per germline. The CDR3 loop spans 15 amino acids. The CDR3 DNA follows: TGTGCCAGCATCCCGAGTCAGGTCCTGAACACTGAAGCTTTCTTT. Its translation is CASIPSQVLNTEAFF.